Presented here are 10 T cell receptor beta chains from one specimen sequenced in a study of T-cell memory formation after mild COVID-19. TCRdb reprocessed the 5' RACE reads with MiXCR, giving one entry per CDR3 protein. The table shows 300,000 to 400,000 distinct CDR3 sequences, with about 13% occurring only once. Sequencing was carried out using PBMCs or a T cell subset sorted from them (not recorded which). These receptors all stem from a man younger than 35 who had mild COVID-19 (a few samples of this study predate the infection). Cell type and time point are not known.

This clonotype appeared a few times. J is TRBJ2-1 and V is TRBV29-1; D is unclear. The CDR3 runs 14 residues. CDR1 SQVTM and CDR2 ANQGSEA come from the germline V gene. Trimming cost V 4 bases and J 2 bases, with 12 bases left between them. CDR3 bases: TGCAGCGTTGGCAGCCACGGTCCCTACAATGAGCAGTTCTTC. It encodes CSVGSHGPYNEQFF.

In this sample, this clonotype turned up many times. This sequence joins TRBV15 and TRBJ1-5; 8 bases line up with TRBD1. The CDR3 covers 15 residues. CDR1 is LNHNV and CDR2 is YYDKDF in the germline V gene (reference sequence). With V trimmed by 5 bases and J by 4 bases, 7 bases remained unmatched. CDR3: CATSAPTGANQPQHF. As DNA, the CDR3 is TGTGCCACCAGCGCACCGACAGGGGCGAATCAGCCCCAGCATTTT.

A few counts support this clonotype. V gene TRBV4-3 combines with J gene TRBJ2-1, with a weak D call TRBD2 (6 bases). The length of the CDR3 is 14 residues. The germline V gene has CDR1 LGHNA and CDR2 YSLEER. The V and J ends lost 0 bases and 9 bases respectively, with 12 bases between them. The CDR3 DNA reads TGCGCCAGCAGCCAAGATGGAGGGCGCGGTGAGCAGTTCTTC. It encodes CASSQDGGRGEQFF.

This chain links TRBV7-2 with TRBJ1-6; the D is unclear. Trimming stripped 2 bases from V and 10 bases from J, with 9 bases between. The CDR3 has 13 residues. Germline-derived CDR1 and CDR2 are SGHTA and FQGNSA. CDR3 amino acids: CASSLSSGSPLHF. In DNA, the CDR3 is TGTGCCAGCAGCTTAAGCAGTGGGTCACCCCTCCACTTT.

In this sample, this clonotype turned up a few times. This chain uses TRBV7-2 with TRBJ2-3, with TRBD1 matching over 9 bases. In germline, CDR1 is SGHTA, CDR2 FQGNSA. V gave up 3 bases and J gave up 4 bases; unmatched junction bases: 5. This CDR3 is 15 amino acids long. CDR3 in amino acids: CASSLGDRVPDTQYF. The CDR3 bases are TGTGCCAGCAGCTTGGGGGACAGGGTCCCAGATACGCAGTATTTT.

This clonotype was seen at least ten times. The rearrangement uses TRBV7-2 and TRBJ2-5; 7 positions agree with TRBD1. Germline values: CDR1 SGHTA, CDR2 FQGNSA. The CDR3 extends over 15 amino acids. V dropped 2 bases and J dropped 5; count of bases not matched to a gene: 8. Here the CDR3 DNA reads TGTGCCAGCAGCTTAAGGGGGCTGGGGCTGGAGACCCAGTACTTC. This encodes CASSLRGLGLETQYF.

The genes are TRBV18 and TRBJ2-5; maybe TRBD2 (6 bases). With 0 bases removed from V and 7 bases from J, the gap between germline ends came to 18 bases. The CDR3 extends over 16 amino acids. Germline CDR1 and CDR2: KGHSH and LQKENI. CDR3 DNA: TGTGCCAGCTCACCACCGAACGGGGGATCCGAGGGGACCCAGTACTTC. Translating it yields CASSPPNGGSEGTQYF.

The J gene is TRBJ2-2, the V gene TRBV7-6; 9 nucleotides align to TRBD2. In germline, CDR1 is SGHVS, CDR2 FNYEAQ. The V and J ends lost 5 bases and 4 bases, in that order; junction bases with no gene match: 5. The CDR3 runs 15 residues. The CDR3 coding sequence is TGTGCCAGCAGCGATGGACTAGCGATCACCGGGGAGCTGTTTTTT. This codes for CASSDGLAITGELFF.

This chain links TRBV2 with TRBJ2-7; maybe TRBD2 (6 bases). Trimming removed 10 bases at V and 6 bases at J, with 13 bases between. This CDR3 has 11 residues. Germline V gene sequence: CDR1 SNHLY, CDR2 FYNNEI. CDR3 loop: CAITGRFEQYV. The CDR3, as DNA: TGTGCCATTACCGGGAGATTCGAGCAGTACGTC.

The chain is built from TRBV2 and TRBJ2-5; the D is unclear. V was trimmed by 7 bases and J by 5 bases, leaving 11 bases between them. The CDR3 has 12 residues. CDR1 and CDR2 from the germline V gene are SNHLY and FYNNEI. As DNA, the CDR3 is TGTGCCAGCACGATCTCTCAGGAGACCCAGTACTTC. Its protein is CASTISQETQYF.